This T cell receptor beta chain appears in the sequencing data of a study of CD8 T cells in Susac syndrome. After extraction with the RNeasy kit, about 0.45 to 1 ug of the RNA was reverse transcribed using random hexamers. TCRdb re-called the immunoSEQ multiplex PCR reads with MiXCR, one entry per CDR3 protein. The sample has about 300,000 distinct CDR3 sequences; roughly 85% are singletons. The V gene end was trimmed by 0 bases and the J gene end by 2 bases; junction bases not matched to a gene: 13. Germline V gene lookup returns CDR1 LGHNA and CDR2 YSLEER. The CDR3 covers 19 residues. The chain combines TRBV4-3 with TRBJ2-5, with 9 bases fitting TRBD2. Sequencing was performed on CD8+ T cells from PBMCs. The sequence was collected from a human donor with multiple sclerosis. CDR3 DNA sequence: TGCGCCAGCAGCCAAGATTTCCCCCAGGGACTAGCAGAGCAAGAGACCCAGTACTTC. Translating gives CASSQDFPQGLAEQETQYF.